The clone carrying this T cell receptor beta chain showed up just once. What it binds is not known. This entry is derived from a study of cytomegalovirus exposure and HLA in healthy donors. CDR3 length equals 18 residues. Findings and caveats of the study: The study recorded more than 150 TCR beta chains that were cytomegalovirus-associated. Through in vitro validation, three CMV-associated chains were shown to be specific for CMV antigens. The tendency of first-cohort TCR clusters to co-occur in the 110 or so validation repertoires emerged from a later analysis. The majority of TCR sequences were rare, yet some public TCRs appeared in many donors.

Profiling relied on immunoSEQ multiplex PCR, and the TCRdb table lists in-frame clones only, not all of them. The data contain some 120,000 clones, about nine tenths of them singletons. V and J are TRBV21-1 and TRBJ2-2; the D call TRBD1 from the table was never checked on the DNA. TRBV21-1 is deemed a pseudogene. This receptor was obtained from a young woman in good health and CMV-seronegative. The source material was PBMCs. The CDR3 sequence: CASSKAPTRQQNTGELFF. CDR3 DNA: TGTGCCAGCAGCAAAGCCCCGACCAGACAGCAGAACACCGGGGAGCTGTTTTTT.